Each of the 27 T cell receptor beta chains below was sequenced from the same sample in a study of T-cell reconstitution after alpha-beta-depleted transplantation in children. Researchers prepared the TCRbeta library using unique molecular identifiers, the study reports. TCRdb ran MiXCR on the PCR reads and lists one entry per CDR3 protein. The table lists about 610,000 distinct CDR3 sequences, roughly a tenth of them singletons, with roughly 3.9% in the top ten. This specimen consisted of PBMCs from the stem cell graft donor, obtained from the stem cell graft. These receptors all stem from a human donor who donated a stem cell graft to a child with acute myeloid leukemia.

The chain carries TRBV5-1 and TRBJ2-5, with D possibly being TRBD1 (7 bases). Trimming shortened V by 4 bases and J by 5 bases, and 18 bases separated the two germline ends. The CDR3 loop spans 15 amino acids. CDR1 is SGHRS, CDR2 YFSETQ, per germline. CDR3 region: CASSRGGTAEETQYF. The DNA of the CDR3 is TGCGCCAGCAGCCGAGGGGGGACAGCTGAGGAGACCCAGTACTTC.

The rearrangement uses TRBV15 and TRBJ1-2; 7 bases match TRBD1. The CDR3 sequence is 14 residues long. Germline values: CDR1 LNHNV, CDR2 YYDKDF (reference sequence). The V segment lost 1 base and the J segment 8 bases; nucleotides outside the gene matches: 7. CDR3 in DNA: TGTGCCACCAGCAGAGTGGACAGGTCGCTCGGCTACACCTTC. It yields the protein CATSRVDRSLGYTF. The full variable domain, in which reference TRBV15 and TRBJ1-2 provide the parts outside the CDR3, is DAMVIQNPRYQVTQFGKPVTLSCSQTLNHNVMYWYQQKSSQAPKLLFHYYDKDFNNEADTPDNFQSRRPNTSFCFLDIRSPGLGDTAMYLCATSRVDRSLGYTFGSGTRLTVV.

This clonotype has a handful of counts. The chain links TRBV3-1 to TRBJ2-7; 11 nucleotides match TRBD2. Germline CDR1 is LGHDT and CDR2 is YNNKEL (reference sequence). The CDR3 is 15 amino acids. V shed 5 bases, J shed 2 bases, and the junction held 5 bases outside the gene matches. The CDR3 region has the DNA TGTGCCAGCAGCTTTCGGACTAGCGGGCCCTACGAGCAGTACTTC. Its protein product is CASSFRTSGPYEQYF.

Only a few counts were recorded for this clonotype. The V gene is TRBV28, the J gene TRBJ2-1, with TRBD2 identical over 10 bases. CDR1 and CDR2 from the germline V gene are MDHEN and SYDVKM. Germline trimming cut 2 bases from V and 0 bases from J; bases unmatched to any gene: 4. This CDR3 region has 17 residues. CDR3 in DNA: TGTGCCAGCAGTTTAAGGGCTAGCGGGAGCTCCTACAATGAGCAGTTCTTC. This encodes CASSLRASGSSYNEQFF.

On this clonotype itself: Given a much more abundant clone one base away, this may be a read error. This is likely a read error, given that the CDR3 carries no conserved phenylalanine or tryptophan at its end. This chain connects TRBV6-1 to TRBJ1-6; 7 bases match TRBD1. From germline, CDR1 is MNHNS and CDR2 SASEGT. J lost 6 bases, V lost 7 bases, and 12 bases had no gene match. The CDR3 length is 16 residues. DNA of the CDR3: TGTGCCAGCACCCTAAATGGACAGGCCCTTAATTCACCCCTCCACTCT. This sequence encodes CASTLNGQALNSPLHS.

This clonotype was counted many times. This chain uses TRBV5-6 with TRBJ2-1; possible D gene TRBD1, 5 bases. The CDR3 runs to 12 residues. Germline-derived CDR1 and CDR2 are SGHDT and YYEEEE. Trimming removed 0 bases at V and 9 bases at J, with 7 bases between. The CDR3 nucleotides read TGTGCCAGCAGCTTGGCTAGGGGTGAGCAGTTCTTC. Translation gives CASSLARGEQFF.

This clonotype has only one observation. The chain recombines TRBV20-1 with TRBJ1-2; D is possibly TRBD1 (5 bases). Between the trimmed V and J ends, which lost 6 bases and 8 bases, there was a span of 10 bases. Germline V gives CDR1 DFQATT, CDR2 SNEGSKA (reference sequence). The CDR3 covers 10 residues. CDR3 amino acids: CSAEKGGYTF. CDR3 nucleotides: TGCAGTGCCGAAAAGGGGGGCTACACCTTC.

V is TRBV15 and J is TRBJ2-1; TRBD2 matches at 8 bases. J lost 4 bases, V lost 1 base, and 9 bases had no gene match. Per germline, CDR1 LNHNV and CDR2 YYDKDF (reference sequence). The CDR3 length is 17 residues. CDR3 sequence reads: CATSRVFTSGPYNEQFF. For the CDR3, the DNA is TGTGCCACCAGCAGAGTTTTCACTAGCGGTCCTTACAATGAGCAGTTCTTC. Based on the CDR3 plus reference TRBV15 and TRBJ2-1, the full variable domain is DAMVIQNPRYQVTQFGKPVTLSCSQTLNHNVMYWYQQKSSQAPKLLFHYYDKDFNNEADTPDNFQSRRPNTSFCFLDIRSPGLGDTAMYLCATSRVFTSGPYNEQFFGPGTRLTVL.

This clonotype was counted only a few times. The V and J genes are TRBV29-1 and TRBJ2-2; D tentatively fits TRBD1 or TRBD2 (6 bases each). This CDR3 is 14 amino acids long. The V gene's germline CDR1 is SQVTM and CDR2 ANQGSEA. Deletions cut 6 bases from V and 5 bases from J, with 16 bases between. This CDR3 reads CSVEGGSETGELFF. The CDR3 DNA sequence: TGCAGCGTCGAGGGGGGATCCGAAACCGGGGAGCTGTTTTTT.

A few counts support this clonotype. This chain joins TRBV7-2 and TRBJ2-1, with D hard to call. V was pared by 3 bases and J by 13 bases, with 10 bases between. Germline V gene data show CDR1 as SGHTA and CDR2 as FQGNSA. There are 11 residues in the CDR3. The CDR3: CASSLTPAQFF. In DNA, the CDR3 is TGTGCCAGCAGCTTGACTCCAGCTCAGTTCTTC.

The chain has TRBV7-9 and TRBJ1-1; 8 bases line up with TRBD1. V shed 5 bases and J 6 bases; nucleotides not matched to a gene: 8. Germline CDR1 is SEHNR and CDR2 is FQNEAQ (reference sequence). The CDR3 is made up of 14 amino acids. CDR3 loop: CASSHGQGRAEAFF. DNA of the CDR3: TGTGCCAGCAGCCATGGACAGGGTAGGGCTGAAGCTTTCTTT.

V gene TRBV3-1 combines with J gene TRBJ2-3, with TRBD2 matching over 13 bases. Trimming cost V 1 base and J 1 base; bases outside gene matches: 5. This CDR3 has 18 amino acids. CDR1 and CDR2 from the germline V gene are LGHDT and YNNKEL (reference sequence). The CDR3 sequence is CASSQGTSGSRGTDTQYF. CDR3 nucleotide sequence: TGTGCCAGCAGCCAAGGGACTAGCGGGAGCAGAGGCACAGATACGCAGTATTTT.

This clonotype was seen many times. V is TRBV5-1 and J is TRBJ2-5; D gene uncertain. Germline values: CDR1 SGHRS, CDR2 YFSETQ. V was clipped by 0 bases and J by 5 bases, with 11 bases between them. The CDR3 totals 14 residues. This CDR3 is CASSLDIGQETQYF. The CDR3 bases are TGCGCCAGCAGCTTGGATATAGGGCAGGAGACCCAGTACTTC.

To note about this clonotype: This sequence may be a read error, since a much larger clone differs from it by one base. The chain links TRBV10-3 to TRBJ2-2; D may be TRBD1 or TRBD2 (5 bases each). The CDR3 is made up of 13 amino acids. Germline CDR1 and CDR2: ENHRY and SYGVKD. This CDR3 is CAITGTVTEELFF. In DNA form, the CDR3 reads TGTGCCATCACCGGGACGGTCACCGAGGAGCTGTTTTTT.

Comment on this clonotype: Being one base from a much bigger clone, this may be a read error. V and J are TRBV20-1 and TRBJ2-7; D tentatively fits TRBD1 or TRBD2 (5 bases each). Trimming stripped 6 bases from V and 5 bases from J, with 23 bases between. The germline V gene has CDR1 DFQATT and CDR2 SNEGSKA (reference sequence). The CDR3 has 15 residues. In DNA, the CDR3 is TGCAGTGCCCGACGGGACGACTCGAATCCCCACGAGCAGTACTTC. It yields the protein CSARRDDSNPHEQYF.

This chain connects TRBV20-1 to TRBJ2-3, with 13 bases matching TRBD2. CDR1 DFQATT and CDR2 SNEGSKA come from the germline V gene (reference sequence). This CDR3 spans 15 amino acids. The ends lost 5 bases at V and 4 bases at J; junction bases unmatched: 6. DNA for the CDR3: TGCAGTGCTGCCGGACTAGCGGGAGTGGCAGATACGCAGTATTTT. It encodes CSAAGLAGVADTQYF.

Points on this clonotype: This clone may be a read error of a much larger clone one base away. DNA for the CDR3: TGTGCCAGCAGCTGGGAGGGACTAGCGGGACCGAACACCGGGGAGCTGCTTTTT. Amino acids: CASSWEGLAGPNTGELLF. The chain recombines TRBV5-5 with TRBJ2-2; 13 positions match TRBD2. The CDR3 is made up of 18 amino acids. Germline CDR1 and CDR2: SGHKS and YYEKEE (reference sequence). The full variable domain, in which reference TRBV5-5 and TRBJ2-2 provide the parts outside the CDR3, is DAGVTQSPTHLIKTRGQQVTLRCSPISGHKSVSWYQQVLGQGPQFIFQYYEKEERGRGNFPDRFSARQFPNYSSELNVNALLLGDSALYLCASSWEGLAGPNTGELLFGEGSRLTVL.

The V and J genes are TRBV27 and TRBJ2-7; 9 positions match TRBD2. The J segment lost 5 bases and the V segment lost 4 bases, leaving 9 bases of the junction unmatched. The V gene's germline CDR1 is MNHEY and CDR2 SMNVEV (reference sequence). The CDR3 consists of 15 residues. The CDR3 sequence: CASSSSGIRTHEQYF. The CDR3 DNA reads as TGTGCCAGCAGTTCTAGCGGGATAAGAACCCACGAGCAGTACTTC.

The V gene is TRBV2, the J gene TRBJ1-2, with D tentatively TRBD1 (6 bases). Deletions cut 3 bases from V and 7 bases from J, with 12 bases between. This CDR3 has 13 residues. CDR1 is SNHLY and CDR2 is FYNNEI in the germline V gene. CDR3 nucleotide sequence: TGTGCCAGCAGTGAGTGGGGGGCAGTTGGCTACACCTTC. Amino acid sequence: CASSEWGAVGYTF.

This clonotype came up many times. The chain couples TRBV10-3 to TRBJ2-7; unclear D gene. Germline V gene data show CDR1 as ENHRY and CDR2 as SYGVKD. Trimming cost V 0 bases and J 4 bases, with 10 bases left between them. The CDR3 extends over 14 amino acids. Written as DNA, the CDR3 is TGTGCCATCAGTGAGTCGCTAGGGTGGTACGAGCAGTACTTC. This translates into CAISESLGWYEQYF.

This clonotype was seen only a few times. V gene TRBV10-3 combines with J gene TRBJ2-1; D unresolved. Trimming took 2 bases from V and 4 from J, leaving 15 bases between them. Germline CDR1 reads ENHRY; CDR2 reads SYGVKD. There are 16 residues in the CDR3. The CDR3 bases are TGTGCCATCAGTGAGGCAGGACCGGGCAGGTACAATGAGCAGTTCTTC. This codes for CAISEAGPGRYNEQFF.

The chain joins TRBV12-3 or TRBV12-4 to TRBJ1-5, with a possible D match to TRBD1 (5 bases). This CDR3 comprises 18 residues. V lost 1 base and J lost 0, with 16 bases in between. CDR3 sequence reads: CASSLVVGARYSNQPQHF. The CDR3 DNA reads TGTGCCAGCAGTTTAGTGGTAGGGGCCCGTTATAGCAATCAGCCCCAGCATTTT.

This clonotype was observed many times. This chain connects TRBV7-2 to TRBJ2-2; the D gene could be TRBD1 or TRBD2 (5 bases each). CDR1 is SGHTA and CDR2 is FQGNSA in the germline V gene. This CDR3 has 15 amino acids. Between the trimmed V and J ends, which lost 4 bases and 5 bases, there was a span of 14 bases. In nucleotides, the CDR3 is TGTGCCAGCAGCTGGGCCGGGACCCTTACCGGGGAGCTGTTTTTT. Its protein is CASSWAGTLTGELFF. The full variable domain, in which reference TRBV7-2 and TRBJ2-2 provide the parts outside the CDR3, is GAGVSQSPSNKVTEKGKDVELRCDPISGHTALYWYRQSLGQGLEFLIYFQGNSAPDKSGLPSDRFSAERTGGSVSTLTIQRTQQEDSAVYLCASSWAGTLTGELFFGEGSRLTVL.

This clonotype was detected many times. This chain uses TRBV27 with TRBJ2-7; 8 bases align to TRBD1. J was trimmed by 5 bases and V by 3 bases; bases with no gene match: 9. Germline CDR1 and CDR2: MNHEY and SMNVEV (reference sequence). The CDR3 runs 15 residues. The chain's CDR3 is CASSFIGQGSHEQYF. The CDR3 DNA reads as TGTGCCAGCAGTTTTATCGGACAGGGATCCCACGAGCAGTACTTC.

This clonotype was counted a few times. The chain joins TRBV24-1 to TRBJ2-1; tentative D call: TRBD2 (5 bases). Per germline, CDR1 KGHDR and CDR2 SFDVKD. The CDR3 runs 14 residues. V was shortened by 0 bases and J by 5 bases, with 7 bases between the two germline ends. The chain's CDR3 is CATSDLGLHNEQFF. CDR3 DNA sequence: TGTGCCACCAGTGATTTGGGACTGCACAATGAGCAGTTCTTC.

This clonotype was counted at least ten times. The CDR3 DNA reads TGTGCCACCAGTGACCCCCGTTTCGGGCGACGGATCCCCAGCGAGCAGTACTTC. Amino acids: CATSDPRFGRRIPSEQYF. The rearrangement joins TRBV24-1 to TRBJ2-7; D unresolved. Trimming stripped 4 bases from V and 6 bases from J, with 27 bases between. Germline V gene data show CDR1 as KGHDR and CDR2 as SFDVKD. CDR3 length: 18 amino acids.

Here the CDR3 DNA reads TGTGCCAGCAGCCAAGACTGGGGAGGGAATCAGCCCCAGCATTTT. Encoded protein: CASSQDWGGNQPQHF. This chain joins TRBV3-1 and TRBJ1-5; D is unclear. The CDR3 contains 15 residues. Germline V gene lookup returns CDR1 LGHDT and CDR2 YNNKEL (reference sequence). Deletions cut 0 bases from V and 4 bases from J, with 10 bases between. The full variable domain, its missing parts supplied by reference TRBV3-1 and TRBJ1-5, is DTAVSQTPKYLVTQMGNDKSIKCEQNLGHDTMYWYKQDSKKFLKIMFSYNNKELIINETVPNRFSPKSPDKAHLNLHINSLELGDSAVYFCASSQDWGGNQPQHFGDGTRLSIL.